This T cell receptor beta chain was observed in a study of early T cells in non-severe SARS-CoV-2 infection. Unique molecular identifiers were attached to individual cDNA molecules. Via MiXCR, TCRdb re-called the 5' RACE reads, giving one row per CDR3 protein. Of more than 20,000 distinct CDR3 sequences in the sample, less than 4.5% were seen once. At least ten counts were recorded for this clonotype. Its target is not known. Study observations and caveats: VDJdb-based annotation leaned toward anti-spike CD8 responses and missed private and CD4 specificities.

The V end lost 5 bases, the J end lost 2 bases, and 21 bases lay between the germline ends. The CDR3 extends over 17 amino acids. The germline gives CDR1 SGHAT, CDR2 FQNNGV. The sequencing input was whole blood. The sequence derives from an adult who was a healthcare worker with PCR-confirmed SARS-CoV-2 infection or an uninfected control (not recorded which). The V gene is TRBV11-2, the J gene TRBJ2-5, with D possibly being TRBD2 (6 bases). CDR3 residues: CASSQMPLARRQETQYF. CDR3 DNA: TGTGCCAGCAGCCAAATGCCGCTAGCGCGTAGGCAAGAGACCCAGTACTTC.